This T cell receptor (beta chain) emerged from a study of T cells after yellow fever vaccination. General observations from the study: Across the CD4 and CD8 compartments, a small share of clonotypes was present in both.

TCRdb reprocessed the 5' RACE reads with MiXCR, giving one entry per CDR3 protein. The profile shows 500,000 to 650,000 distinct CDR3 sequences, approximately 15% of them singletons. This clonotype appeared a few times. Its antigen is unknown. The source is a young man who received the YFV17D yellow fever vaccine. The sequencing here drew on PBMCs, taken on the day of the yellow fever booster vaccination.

This CDR3 is CASSQGRGHIQYF. The CDR3 coding sequence is TGTGCCAGCAGCCAAGGCAGGGGACACATTCAGTACTTC. The J gene is TRBJ2-4, the V gene TRBV14; the D gene is possibly TRBD1 (6 bases). CDR1 and CDR2 (germline): SGHDN, FVKESK. V lost 1 base, J lost 8 bases, and 9 bases lay in between. The CDR3 spans 13 residues. Full variable domain (outside the CDR3, taken from reference TRBV14 and TRBJ2-4): EAGVTQFPSHSVIEKGQTVTLRCDPISGHDNLYWYRRVMGKEIKFLLHFVKESKQDESGMPNNRFLAERTGGTYSTLKVQPAELEDSGVYFCASSQGRGHIQYFGAGTRLSVL.